The 3 T cell receptor beta chains given below trace back to one sample, sequenced in a study of response to subunit inactivated influenza vaccine. Each CDR3 protein gets one entry after TCRdb re-called the RT-PCR reads with MiXCR. The sample comprises 500,000 or so distinct CDR3 sequences, roughly 11% of which are singletons, and roughly 12% rests with the top ten. This sample comprised PBMCs from blood, obtained around seven weeks after vaccination. Source of these receptors: a man aged 45-65 years who received an inactivated influenza vaccine.

This clonotype has ten or more counts. J is TRBJ2-5 and V is TRBV7-2, with 10 bases identical to TRBD1. Germline assignment: CDR1 SGHTA and CDR2 FQGNSA. V was clipped by 5 bases and J by 2 bases; unmatched bases: 5. This CDR3 has 15 amino acids. CDR3 protein: CASSPRTGGQETQYF. The CDR3 DNA sequence: TGTGCCAGCAGCCCCCGGACAGGGGGACAAGAGACCCAGTACTTC.

The genes are TRBV3-1 and TRBJ1-2, with D perhaps TRBD1 (5 bases). Germline loops: CDR1 LGHDT, CDR2 YNNKEL (reference sequence). V was clipped by 0 bases and J by 2 bases, with 7 bases between them. The CDR3 is 14 amino acids. The CDR3 loop is CASSQEWGNYGYTF. The CDR3 nucleotides read TGTGCCAGCAGCCAAGAATGGGGGAACTATGGCTACACCTTC.

This chain links TRBV7-2 with TRBJ2-3; 8 bases are a match to TRBD2. The V gene end was trimmed by 3 bases and the J gene end by 5 bases; junction bases not matched to a gene: 10. CDR3 size: 16 residues. Germline V gene data show CDR1 as SGHTA and CDR2 as FQGNSA. CDR3 nucleotides: TGTGCCAGCAGCTTGACTAGCGTCTACCGGGGAGATACGCAGTATTTT. This translates into CASSLTSVYRGDTQYF.